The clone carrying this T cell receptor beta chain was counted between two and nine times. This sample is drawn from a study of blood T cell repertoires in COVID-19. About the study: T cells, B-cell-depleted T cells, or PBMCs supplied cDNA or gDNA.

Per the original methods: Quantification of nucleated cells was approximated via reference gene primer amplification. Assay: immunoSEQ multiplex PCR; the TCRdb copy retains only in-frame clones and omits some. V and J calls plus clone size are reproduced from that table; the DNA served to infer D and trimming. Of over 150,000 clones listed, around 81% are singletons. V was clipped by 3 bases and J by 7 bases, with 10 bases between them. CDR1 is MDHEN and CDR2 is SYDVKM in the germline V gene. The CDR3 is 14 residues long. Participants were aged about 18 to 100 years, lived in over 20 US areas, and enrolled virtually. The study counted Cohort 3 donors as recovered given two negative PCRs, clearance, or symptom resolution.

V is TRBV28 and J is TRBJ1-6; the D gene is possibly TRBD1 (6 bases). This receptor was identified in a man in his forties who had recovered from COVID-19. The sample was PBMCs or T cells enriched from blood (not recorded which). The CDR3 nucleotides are TGTGCCAGCAGTTTTTTTACAGGGAATTCACCCCTCCACTTT. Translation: CASSFFTGNSPLHF.